Below, 27 T cell receptor delta chains from the same sample are listed, as sequenced in a study of gammadelta T cells in human blood. TCRdb redid the clone calls on the RT-PCR reads with CATT. The table lists about 250 delta-chain clones, about 10% of them singletons, with 23% in the top ten. Sequenced: non-Vgamma9Vdelta2 gamma-delta T cells from cord blood. The receptors derive from a newborn.

This clone was counted a few times. Given a far larger clone just one base away, this is likely a sequencing read error. At the DNA level, this CDR3 is encoded by other sequences in the same sample as well. V and J are TRAV38-2/DV8 and TRDJ1; TRDD3 matches 9 bases. This CDR3 spans 23 amino acids. Germline-derived CDR1 and CDR2 are TSESDYY and QEAYKQQN. V lost 0 bases, J lost 2 bases, and 26 bases stayed unmatched. CDR3 DNA: TGTGCTTATAGGAGCGCCTCGCTAGGCCGGGTCTCGGTACTGGGGGAGTTAACCGATAAACTCATCTTT. Protein sequence: CAYRSASLGRVSVLGELTDKLIF.

This clone is large by share. The J gene is TRDJ1, the V gene TRAV38-2/DV8; TRDD3 might be the D (6 bases). This CDR3 region has 19 residues. Trimming pared 6 bases from V and 0 bases from J, leaving 27 bases between. Germline V gives CDR1 TSESDYY, CDR2 QEAYKQQN. In DNA form, the CDR3 reads TGTGCTTATATTAGGCTTCCGGGAGGTGGGGGTCACCACACCGATAAACTCATCTTT. Protein product: CAYIRLPGGGGHHTDKLIF.

This clone has just a few counts. A far bigger clonotype differs at one base, so this is likely a read error. This same CDR3 is encoded by further DNA sequences in the sample. The chain recombines TRDV3 with TRDJ1; TRDD2 or TRDD3 may be the D gene (7 bases each). Germline CDR1 TVYSNPD, CDR2 GDNSRS (reference sequence). This CDR3 is built from 19 residues. The V gene lost 3 bases and the J gene lost 4 bases, with 33 bases spanning the gap. CDR3 protein: CALSHPFLPPGYEGDKLIF. The CDR3 nucleotides read TGTGCCTTAAGTCACCCTTTCCTACCACCCGGATACGAGGGCGATAAACTCATCTTT.

As concerns this clone: The protein TCRdb lists belongs to a much larger clone and differs from this DNA's translation at residue 6, which points to a read error; the protein shown is made from the DNA. This chain links TRDV1 with TRDJ1; TRDD3 matches 9 bases. Germline CDR1 reads TSWWSYY; CDR2 reads QGS. This CDR3 region has 19 residues. With V trimmed by 2 bases and J by 5 bases, 18 bases remained unmatched. In DNA form, the CDR3 reads TGTGCTCTTGGGGAAACCTTACCTTGTTACTGGGGGAAAGGAGATAAACTCATCTTT. Translation: CALGETLPCYWGKGDKLIF.

This clone occurred a few times. TCRdb assigns this DNA the protein of a much larger clone, which departs from its translation at residue 8; this likely reflects a read error, and the protein shown comes from translating the DNA. The genes are TRDV1 and TRDJ1, with a possible D match to TRDD3 (5 bases). V gave up 4 bases and J gave up 0 bases, with 21 bases separating them. The CDR3 is 18 residues long. Germline CDR1 reads TSWWSYY; CDR2 reads QGS. The DNA for the CDR3 is TGTGCTCTTGGGGGGTCCCCTTGGGGTCTATTTTACACCGATAAACTCATCTTT. It specifies CALGGSPWGLFYTDKLIF.

The chain is built from TRDV1 and TRDJ1, with 10 bases that match TRDD3. The CDR3 is 18 amino acids. V shed 2 bases and J 1 base; nucleotides not matched to a gene: 10. Germline values: CDR1 TSWWSYY, CDR2 QGS. The CDR3, as DNA: TGTGCTCTTGGGGAAAGTCCTACGCTGGGGGATAGCACCGATAAACTCATCTTT. Its translation is CALGESPTLGDSTDKLIF.

This clone is labeled as hyperexpanded. The chain links TRDV2 to TRDJ2, with no clear D. Germline V gene lookup returns CDR1 GEAIGNYY and CDR2 EKD. The CDR3 runs 13 residues. The V end was cut by 1 base, the J end by 4 bases, with 6 bases between. The chain's CDR3 is CACDTGWTAQLFF. CDR3 bases: TGTGCCTGTGACACTGGGTGGACAGCACAACTCTTCTTT.

This clone is judged large. At the DNA level, this CDR3 is encoded by other sequences in the same sample as well. The rearrangement links TRAV38-2/DV8 to TRDJ1; TRDD3 matches at 9 bases. Germline V lookup: CDR1 TSESDYY, CDR2 QEAYKQQN. Trimming cost V 0 bases and J 2 bases; bases outside gene matches: 26. The CDR3 contains 23 residues. Here the CDR3 reads CAYRSASLGRVSVLGELTDKLIF. CDR3 in DNA: TGTGCTTATAGGAGCGCCTCGCTAGGCCGGGTCTCAGTACTGGGGGAGTTAACCGATAAACTCATCTTT.

This clone has just a few counts. TCRdb shows a much larger clone's protein in place of this DNA's translation, and the two differ at residue 9, likely through a read error; the protein shown is translated from the DNA. The chain recombines TRDV1 with TRDJ1; 8 positions match TRDD3. Per the germline V gene, CDR1 is TSWWSYY and CDR2 is QGS. V lost 5 bases to trimming and J lost 0 bases; unmatched junction nucleotides: 29. This CDR3 contains 23 residues. The CDR3 DNA sequence: TGTGCTCTTGGGCCCTATCCGAGGTCTTCTCCTGACTGGGGGCTACCATACACCGATAAACTCATCTTT. Translated, it gives CALGPYPRSSPDWGLPYTDKLIF.

This clone is labeled hyperexpanded. This sequence joins TRDV1 and TRDJ2; 8 positions agree with TRDD3. J was trimmed by 6 bases and V by 3 bases; bases with no gene match: 21. The CDR3 spans 20 residues. Looked up from germline, CDR1 is TSWWSYY and CDR2 is QGS. For the CDR3, the DNA is TGTGCTCTTGGGGACCCGGATACTCGCTGGGGGAACGAATCGCCAGCACAACTCTTCTTT. This sequence encodes CALGDPDTRWGNESPAQLFF.

Relative to its sample, this clone is hyperexpanded. The chain has TRDV3 and TRDJ1, with 9 bases that match TRDD2. V dropped 2 bases and J dropped 4; count of bases not matched to a gene: 23. In germline, CDR1 is TVYSNPD, CDR2 GDNSRS (reference sequence). CDR3 size: 19 residues. The CDR3 DNA sequence: TGTGCCTTTCCTTCCTACGGGACCCTGGGGACATGGAGAGACGATAAACTCATCTTT. Translating gives CAFPSYGTLGTWRDDKLIF.

This clone was detected a few times. A far larger clone differs by one base, so this is likely a read error. Other DNA sequences in this sample translate to the same CDR3. The chain combines TRDV3 with TRDJ1; 7 nucleotides match TRDD3. Germline V gene sequence: CDR1 TVYSNPD, CDR2 GDNSRS (reference sequence). The CDR3 sequence is 19 residues long. V gave up 3 bases and J gave up 4 bases; unmatched junction bases: 26. In DNA form, the CDR3 reads TGTGCCTTAAGTCACCCGTTCCTGCCACCCGGATACGAGGGCGATAAACTCATCTTT. Translation gives CALSHPFLPPGYEGDKLIF.

In its sample, this clone was seen a few times. TCRdb records a much larger clone's protein for this DNA, with a difference at residue 18 that likely arises from a read error; the protein given is the translation of the DNA. The V and J genes are TRDV1 and TRDJ2; 8 bases map to TRDD3. The V gene's germline CDR1 is TSWWSYY and CDR2 QGS. The CDR3 covers 20 residues. The CDR3: CALGDPDTRWGNESPAQRFF. The CDR3 DNA reads as TGTGCTCTTGGGGACCCGGATACTCGCTGGGGGAACGAATCGCCAGCACAACGCTTCTTT.

Points on this clone: TCRdb's entry gives the protein of a much larger clone, which mismatches this DNA's translation at residue 11, likely from a read error; the protein reported here is translated from the DNA. This chain links TRDV2 with TRDJ1, with no clear D. V gave up 3 bases and J gave up 4 bases, with 20 bases separating them. From germline, CDR1 is GEAIGNYY and CDR2 EKD. The CDR3 is made up of 16 amino acids. This CDR3 is CACDFPLKGYIDKLIF. For the CDR3, the DNA is TGTGCCTGTGACTTCCCCCTAAAAGGGTACATCGATAAACTCATCTTT.

By its share, this clone is hyperexpanded (1% or more). The V and J genes are TRAV38-2/DV8 and TRDJ1; 12 bases agree with TRDD3. CDR1 is TSESDYY and CDR2 is QEAYKQQN in the germline V gene. V was clipped by 0 bases and J by 0 bases; unmatched bases: 27. CDR3 size: 25 residues. CDR3 in amino acids: CAYRSGAFPYPEYWGILMYTDKLIF. CDR3 bases: TGTGCTTATAGGAGCGGGGCCTTCCCATACCCAGAATACTGGGGGATACTGATGTACACCGATAAACTCATCTTT.

This clone is judged large (0.1 to 1%). The rearrangement links TRDV3 to TRDJ1; 13 positions agree with TRDD3. Germline loops: CDR1 TVYSNPD, CDR2 GDNSRS (reference sequence). Trimming took 1 base from V and 2 from J; bases not matched to a gene: 22. This CDR3 comprises 21 residues. Here the CDR3 DNA reads TGTGCCTTTAAGGGATGGGCCTTCCCCTTACTGGGGGATACGGGAACCGATAAACTCATCTTT. It codes for CAFKGWAFPLLGDTGTDKLIF. Using reference TRDV3 and TRDJ1 for the parts outside the CDR3, the full variable domain is CDKVTQSSPDQTVASGSEVVLLCTYDTVYSNPDLFWYRIRPDYSFQFVFYGDNSRSEGADFTQGRFSVKHILTQKAFHLVISPVRTEDSATYYCAFKGWAFPLLGDTGTDKLIFGKGTRVTVEP.

Sample share makes this clone large. The chain links TRDV1 to TRDJ1, with 12 bases that match TRDD3. The CDR3 consists of 21 residues. V gave up 1 base and J gave up 0 bases; unmatched junction bases: 15. Germline V gene data show CDR1 as TSWWSYY and CDR2 as QGS. The chain's CDR3 is CALGEHWPVLGDTLYTDKLIF. In nucleotides, the CDR3 is TGTGCTCTTGGGGAACATTGGCCGGTACTGGGGGATACTTTGTACACCGATAAACTCATCTTT.

With regard to this clone: The amino acid sequence in TCRdb belongs to a much larger clone and departs from this DNA's translation at residue 21, likely a sequencing read error; the sequence shown is translated from the DNA. The chain has TRAV29/DV5 and TRDJ2, with 10 bases fitting TRDD3. Trimming cost V 1 base and J 12 bases; bases outside gene matches: 33. The CDR3 contains 22 residues. Germline CDR1 reads NSMFDY; CDR2 reads ISSIKDK. The CDR3 region is CAASLPFPAHSNWGIWGDKLFF. The CDR3 DNA is TGTGCAGCAAGCCTCCCCTTCCCCGCCCACTCGAACTGGGGGATTTGGGGCGATAAACTCTTCTTT.

This clone was counted between two and nine times. This DNA's translation and the protein TCRdb lists, from a much larger clone, do not match at residue 5, likely due to a read error; the protein shown is translated from the DNA. The chain is built from TRAV38-2/DV8 and TRDJ1; 9 nucleotides line up with TRDD3. Per the germline V gene, CDR1 is TSESDYY and CDR2 is QEAYKQQN. This CDR3 spans 19 amino acids. J lost 0 bases, V lost 7 bases, and 19 bases had no gene match. In DNA, the CDR3 is TGTGCTTATGGGCCCATTCGGGTGGGGGATAGGGTGTACACCGATAAACTCATCTTT. Amino acids: CAYGPIRVGDRVYTDKLIF.

The V call is TRDV2, the J call TRDJ1, with 7 bases aligning to TRDD3. The CDR3 is 13 residues long. Germline CDR1 and CDR2: GEAIGNYY and EKD. V dropped 5 bases and J dropped 5; count of bases not matched to a gene: 7. For the CDR3, the DNA is TGTGCCTGTGTAAGTGTACTGGGGGATAAACTCATCTTT. Its translation: CACVSVLGDKLIF.

By frequency in the sample, this clone is medium-sized. The rearrangement uses TRAV29/DV5 and TRDJ3; 11 positions match TRDD3. V dropped 3 bases and J dropped 5; count of bases not matched to a gene: 19. CDR1 is NSMFDY and CDR2 is ISSIKDK in the germline V gene. The CDR3 contains 21 residues. In nucleotides, the CDR3 is TGTGCAGCAACCGTGGGGGCCTCCCCACTGGGGGATAGAAGGGACACCCGACAGATGTTTTTC. Translated: CAATVGASPLGDRRDTRQMFF.

About this clone: The mismatch at residue 4 between this DNA's translation and the TCRdb protein of a much larger clone likely reflects a read error; the protein shown is translated from the DNA. The chain joins TRDV1 to TRDJ1; maybe TRDD2 (5 bases). There are 13 residues in the CDR3. From germline, CDR1 is TSWWSYY and CDR2 QGS. V was cut by 7 bases and J by 8 bases, with 17 bases left in between. The CDR3 loop reads CALDPRPSPKLIF. CDR3 sequence (DNA): TGTGCTCTTGACCCACGGCCTTCTCCGAAACTCATCTTT.

The chain joins TRAV36/DV7 to TRDJ1; no clear D. The CDR3 has 13 amino acids. V lost 6 bases and J lost 10, with 22 bases in between. CDR1 and CDR2 (germline): VTNFRS, LTSSGIE (reference sequence). The CDR3 bases are TGTGCTGGCTTTAGGTCTCCCCCTAGGCGACTCATCTTT. Protein product: CAGFRSPPRRLIF.

This clone was counted only a few times. A far more abundant clone sits one base away, making this likely a read error. Distinct nucleotide sequences in the sample also encode this CDR3. The chain couples TRDV1 to TRDJ4; D is ambiguous. The CDR3 totals 12 residues. From germline, CDR1 is TSWWSYY and CDR2 QGS. CDR3 region: CALGEPVGPLIF. DNA of the CDR3: TGTGCTCTTGGGGAACCTGTGGGACCACTGATCTTT.

As regards this clone: This DNA translates differently at residue 3 from the TCRdb protein, which is that of a much larger clone; a read error is likely, and the protein shown is the DNA's own translation. V and J are TRDV1 and TRDJ1, with TRDD3 identical over 7 bases. Germline values: CDR1 TSWWSYY, CDR2 QGS. This CDR3 region has 13 residues. Here the CDR3 DNA reads TGTGCTTTTGGGAACGTACTGGGGGATAAACTCATCTTT. Its translation: CAFGNVLGDKLIF.

This clone appeared a few times. One base separates it from a far larger clone, so it is likely a read error. Other nucleotide sequences in the sample specify the same CDR3. The chain links TRDV1 to TRDJ2, with D perhaps matching TRDD2 (6 bases). In germline, CDR1 is TSWWSYY, CDR2 QGS. CDR3 size: 21 residues. Trimming stripped 3 bases from V and 0 bases from J, with 26 bases between. The CDR3 region is CALGEYPTRPGSWALTAQLFF. CDR3 nucleotides: TGTGCTCTTGGGGAGTATCCTACGAGACCGGGTAGCTGGGCTTTGACAGCACAACTCTTCTTT.

This clone is deemed large. The chain carries TRDV1 and TRDJ1; D is uncertain. Germline V gene sequence: CDR1 TSWWSYY, CDR2 QGS. V was clipped by 8 bases and J by 6 bases, with 22 bases between them. The CDR3 has 15 amino acids. CDR3 in amino acids: CALRVGWWSVNKLIF. In DNA form, the CDR3 reads TGTGCTCTTAGGGTAGGATGGTGGAGTGTAAATAAACTCATCTTT.